The present TCR beta chain was sequenced within a study of shared clonotypes between healthy human individuals. Study-level findings and limits: Donor scarcity curtailed the genetic and exposure-history diversity represented herein.

The V gene lost 0 bases and the J gene lost 3 bases, with 13 bases spanning the gap. Germline values: CDR1 SGHNT, CDR2 YYREEE (reference sequence). This CDR3 contains 15 residues. Clones were sequenced by immunoSEQ multiplex PCR, and TCRdb holds only the in-frame ones, with some missing. Here the sample spans about 2 million clones, 85% to 95% being singletons. On this clone itself: Its antigen is still unknown.

The V gene is TRBV5-4, the J gene TRBJ2-7, with TRBD1 as a possible D gene (5 bases). Specimen: naive CD4+ T cells sorted from blood. Subset of the sample: CD45RA+ positively selected. The clonotype comes from a young man in good health. CDR3 nucleotide sequence: TGTGCCAGCAGCTTGGCAGGGAAAAACATCTACGAGCAGTACTTC. Its translation is CASSLAGKNIYEQYF. The complete variable domain, with remaining parts taken from reference TRBV5-4 and TRBJ2-7, reads ETGVTQSPTHLIKTRGQQVTLRCSSQSGHNTVSWYQQALGQGPQFIFQYYREEENGRGNFPPRFSGLQFPNYSSELNVNALELDDSALYLCASSLAGKNIYEQYFGPGTRLTVT.